These T cell receptor beta chains were read from a single sample in a study of T cells in Graves' hyperthyroidism and ophthalmopathy. TCRdb passed the multiplex PCR reads through MiXCR, listing each CDR3 protein once. The sample gives fewer than 750,000 distinct CDR3 sequences, over 12% of which show up once; around 4.1% is in the top ten. The sequenced sample was blood. The receptors were gathered from a woman aged 35 to 49 with Graves' ophthalmopathy. Both conserved end residues are part of each CDR3. A D gene is named only where the DNA matches it firmly. Expanded clones get a size class; other rows say once, few or many, or leave the size out.

J gene: TRBJ1-2; D gene: .; V gene: TRBV19; clone size: many; CDR3 DNA: TGTGCCGGTCGGCGGGGGGCTCCCAACTATGGCTACACCTTC; CDR3 protein: CAGRRGAPNYGYTF
J gene: TRBJ2-7; D gene: TRBD1; V gene: TRBV20-1; clone size: many; CDR3 DNA: TGCAGTGCTACGACTCGGACAGGGATGAGGGACGAGCAGTACTTC; CDR3 protein: CSATTRTGMRDEQYF
J gene: TRBJ2-7; D gene: TRBD2; V gene: TRBV6-2/TRBV6-3; clone size: many; CDR3 DNA: TGTGCCAGCAGTTACCCCCGGACTAGCGGGACCTACGAGCAGTACTTC; CDR3 protein: CASSYPRTSGTYEQYF
J gene: TRBJ1-1; D gene: .; V gene: TRBV12-3/TRBV12-4; clone size: many; CDR3 DNA: TGTGCCAGCAGTTGGGGGAACCCTGACACTGAAGCTTTCTTT; CDR3 protein: CASSWGNPDTEAFF
J gene: TRBJ1-5; D gene: .; V gene: TRBV6-1; clone size: .; CDR3 DNA: TGTGCCAGCAACCGCGAGGGCCGGACAGCCTATCAGCCCCAGCATTTT; CDR3 protein: CASNREGRTAYQPQHF
J gene: TRBJ2-5; D gene: TRBD2; V gene: TRBV18; clone size: many; CDR3 DNA: TGTGCCAGCTCGCGCTCTAGCGGGACGGAAGAGACCCAGTACTTC; CDR3 protein: CASSRSSGTEETQYF
J gene: TRBJ1-2; D gene: .; V gene: TRBV24-1; clone size: many; CDR3 DNA: TGTGCCACCAGTGAAGGTAACTATGGCTACACCTTC; CDR3 protein: CATSEGNYGYTF
J gene: TRBJ2-5; D gene: .; V gene: TRBV28; clone size: many; CDR3 DNA: TGTGCCAGCAGCCTACTCCCTAACAATAGGGGAGAGACCCAGTACTTC; CDR3 protein: CASSLLPNNRGETQYF
J gene: TRBJ2-7; D gene: TRBD2; V gene: TRBV5-1; clone size: few; CDR3 DNA: TGCGCCAGCAGCTTCGGGACTAGCGGGAGGGATGAGCAGTACTTC; CDR3 protein: CASSFGTSGRDEQYF
J gene: TRBJ1-1; D gene: .; V gene: TRBV27; clone size: many; CDR3 DNA: TGTGCCAGCAGTTTATCGGGGCACCCGAACACTGAAGCTTTCTTT; CDR3 protein: CASSLSGHPNTEAFF
J gene: TRBJ2-5; D gene: .; V gene: TRBV7-9; clone size: .; CDR3 DNA: TGTGCCAGCAGCCGAGATGGGGTATCCGAAGAGACCCAGTACTTC; CDR3 protein: CASSRDGVSEETQYF
J gene: TRBJ2-7; D gene: TRBD2; V gene: TRBV13; clone size: .; CDR3 DNA: TGTGCCAGCAGCCAAGGGGCGGGGGATTCGTACGAGCAGTACTTC; CDR3 protein: CASSQGAGDSYEQYF
J gene: TRBJ2-1; D gene: TRBD2; V gene: TRBV24-1; clone size: few; CDR3 DNA: TGTGCCACCAGTGATGGGGGACTAGCGGGAGGTGAGCAGTTCTTC; CDR3 protein: CATSDGGLAGGEQFF
J gene: TRBJ2-5; D gene: .; V gene: TRBV20-1; clone size: many; CDR3 DNA: TGCAGTGCTACTAGAGTGATAAGACGGGAGACCCAGTACTTC; CDR3 protein: CSATRVIRRETQYF
J gene: TRBJ2-7; D gene: .; V gene: TRBV19; clone size: many; CDR3 DNA: TGTGCCAGTAGTATATACGGTCAGAAAATCTACGAGCAGTACTTC; CDR3 protein: CASSIYGQKIYEQYF
J gene: TRBJ1-5; D gene: TRBD1; V gene: TRBV19; clone size: .; CDR3 DNA: TGTGCCAGCGGGACAGCCCATAGCAATCAGCCCCAGCATTTT; CDR3 protein: CASGTAHSNQPQHF
J gene: TRBJ2-7; D gene: TRBD2; V gene: TRBV19; clone size: many; CDR3 DNA: TGTGCCAGTAGTATAACCCCGCTAGCGGGAGAAAACGAGCAGTACTTC; CDR3 protein: CASSITPLAGENEQYF
J gene: TRBJ2-5; D gene: .; V gene: TRBV12-3/TRBV12-4; clone size: .; CDR3 DNA: TGTGCCAGCAGTTCTCCGGGGGCGCGAGAGACCCAGTACTTC; CDR3 protein: CASSSPGARETQYF
J gene: TRBJ2-5; D gene: TRBD2; V gene: TRBV5-1; clone size: few; CDR3 DNA: TGCGCCAGCGCGGTAGCGGGAGAGATGGAGACCCAGTACTTC; CDR3 protein: CASAVAGEMETQYF
J gene: TRBJ1-2; D gene: TRBD1; V gene: TRBV4-3; clone size: once; CDR3 DNA: TGCGCCAGCAGCCAAGTCCCGGGACAGGGGGGAGGTGGCGGCTACACCTTC; CDR3 protein: CASSQVPGQGGGGGYTF
J gene: TRBJ1-1; D gene: TRBD1; V gene: TRBV10-3; clone size: .; CDR3 DNA: TGTGCCATCAGTGAGCCTAAGGACAGGGGCACTGAAGCTTTCTTT; CDR3 protein: CAISEPKDRGTEAFF
J gene: TRBJ2-5; D gene: TRBD2; V gene: TRBV6-5; clone size: many; CDR3 DNA: TGTGCCAGCAGCCAATCCCCGGGACTAGCGGGAGAGCGTGGAGAGACCCAGTACTTC; CDR3 protein: CASSQSPGLAGERGETQYF
J gene: TRBJ2-7; D gene: .; V gene: TRBV19; clone size: .; CDR3 DNA: TGTGCCAGTAGTATAGATACGCAGGGGACCTCTTACGAGCAGTACTTC; CDR3 protein: CASSIDTQGTSYEQYF
J gene: TRBJ2-2; D gene: .; V gene: TRBV12-3/TRBV12-4; clone size: many; CDR3 DNA: TGTGCCAGCAGCCCCGTTGCGCCCGCGAACACCGGGGAGCTGTTTTTT; CDR3 protein: CASSPVAPANTGELFF
J gene: TRBJ2-5; D gene: .; V gene: TRBV2; clone size: many; CDR3 DNA: TGTGCCAGCCGTGGGCGGGCCGGGACCCAGTACTTC; CDR3 protein: CASRGRAGTQYF
J gene: TRBJ1-2; D gene: .; V gene: TRBV10-3; clone size: many; CDR3 DNA: TGTGCCATCCGGGGGGATTCTAACTATGGCTACACCTTC; CDR3 protein: CAIRGDSNYGYTF
J gene: TRBJ1-2; D gene: TRBD1; V gene: TRBV4-2; clone size: many; CDR3 DNA: TGTGCCAGCAGCCAGTCGGACAGGTACTATGGCTACACCTTC; CDR3 protein: CASSQSDRYYGYTF
J gene: TRBJ2-5; D gene: .; V gene: TRBV2; clone size: few; CDR3 DNA: TGTGCCAGCAAGGTGTCCGAAGGGGGAAAGACCCAGTACTTC; CDR3 protein: CASKVSEGGKTQYF
J gene: TRBJ1-1; D gene: .; V gene: TRBV28; clone size: few; CDR3 DNA: TGTGCCAGCAGTTGGCCCAGGTTCACTGAAGCTTTCTTT; CDR3 protein: CASSWPRFTEAFF
J gene: TRBJ2-7; D gene: .; V gene: TRBV6-1; clone size: .; CDR3 DNA: TGTGCCAGCACCAAGATAAATCACTTTTACTTC; CDR3 protein: CASTKINHFYF
J gene: TRBJ2-4; D gene: .; V gene: TRBV12-3/TRBV12-4; clone size: many; CDR3 DNA: TGTGCCAGCAGTTTAACTAACAAAAACATTCAGTACTTC; CDR3 protein: CASSLTNKNIQYF
J gene: TRBJ1-3; D gene: .; V gene: TRBV13; clone size: .; CDR3 DNA: TGTGCCAGCAGAGAAACAGGGCACTCTGGAAACACCATATATTTT; CDR3 protein: CASRETGHSGNTIYF
J gene: TRBJ1-1; D gene: .; V gene: TRBV27; clone size: many; CDR3 DNA: TGTGCCAGCAGTTTGGGCAGCGAGAGGACTGAAGCTTTCTTT; CDR3 protein: CASSLGSERTEAFF
J gene: TRBJ2-7; D gene: .; V gene: TRBV11-2; clone size: few; CDR3 DNA: TGTGCCAGCAGCTTAGTAGGCCAGACCTGGAGCGAGCAGTACTTC; CDR3 protein: CASSLVGQTWSEQYF
J gene: TRBJ1-2; D gene: TRBD1; V gene: TRBV5-1; clone size: many; CDR3 DNA: TGCGCCAGCAGCCCGGAGGGACAGCTCCTTCAACCACCATGGGAGGGGTACACCTTC; CDR3 protein: CASSPEGQLLQPPWEGYTF
J gene: TRBJ2-5; D gene: TRBD1; V gene: TRBV6-1; clone size: many; CDR3 DNA: TGTGCCAGCAGTCTGGACAGGGGAGTAGAGACCCAGTACTTC; CDR3 protein: CASSLDRGVETQYF
J gene: TRBJ1-2; D gene: .; V gene: TRBV12-3/TRBV12-4; clone size: many; CDR3 DNA: TGTGCCAGCAGTTTCTCTGGGCCGGGTGGCTACACCTTC; CDR3 protein: CASSFSGPGGYTF
J gene: TRBJ2-5; D gene: .; V gene: TRBV6-1; clone size: .; CDR3 DNA: TGTGCCAGCAGTCCCCTTAGTGGGCAGACCCAGTACTTC; CDR3 protein: CASSPLSGQTQYF
J gene: TRBJ2-7; D gene: .; V gene: TRBV18; clone size: few; CDR3 DNA: TGTGCCAGCTCACCCCTTCCTTTGGACGAGCAGTACTTC; CDR3 protein: CASSPLPLDEQYF
J gene: TRBJ1-1; D gene: .; V gene: TRBV28; clone size: .; CDR3 DNA: TGTGCCAGCAGTTTAACAGGGAGAGCTTTCTTT; CDR3 protein: CASSLTGRAFF
J gene: TRBJ2-5; D gene: TRBD2; V gene: TRBV10-3; clone size: many; CDR3 DNA: TGTGCCATCAGTGATAGTATAGCGGGAGGGCGAGAGACCCAGTACTTC; CDR3 protein: CAISDSIAGGRETQYF
J gene: TRBJ2-7; D gene: TRBD2; V gene: TRBV20-1; clone size: many; CDR3 DNA: TGCAGTGCTAGAGATGTAGCGGGTTTGAACGAGCAGTACTTC; CDR3 protein: CSARDVAGLNEQYF
J gene: TRBJ2-5; D gene: TRBD2; V gene: TRBV6-2/TRBV6-3; clone size: few; CDR3 DNA: TGTGCCAGCAGGACACTAGCGGGAGTAGGGCAAGAGACCCAGTACTTC; CDR3 protein: CASRTLAGVGQETQYF
J gene: TRBJ2-5; D gene: .; V gene: TRBV6-2/TRBV6-3; clone size: many; CDR3 DNA: TGTGCCAGCAGTCAATTAGCGCGGACCCAAGAGACCCAGTACTTC; CDR3 protein: CASSQLARTQETQYF
J gene: TRBJ2-2; D gene: .; V gene: TRBV30; clone size: many; CDR3 DNA: TGTGCCTGGAGTGTCGACCGACCGAACACCGGGGAGCTGTTTTTT; CDR3 protein: CAWSVDRPNTGELFF
J gene: TRBJ2-7; D gene: TRBD2; V gene: TRBV20-1; clone size: many; CDR3 DNA: TGCAGTGCTCAGACAGGGACTAGCGGGAGGCGGTCCTACGAGCAGTACTTC; CDR3 protein: CSAQTGTSGRRSYEQYF
J gene: TRBJ1-3; D gene: TRBD1; V gene: TRBV28; clone size: many; CDR3 DNA: TGTGCCAGCAGTTTTAGGGGGCGCGGAAACACCATATATTTT; CDR3 protein: CASSFRGRGNTIYF
J gene: TRBJ2-5; D gene: .; V gene: TRBV12-3/TRBV12-4; clone size: many; CDR3 DNA: TGTGCCAGCTCCCCGGGAGTGAGAGAGACCCAGTACTTC; CDR3 protein: CASSPGVRETQYF
J gene: TRBJ2-7; D gene: .; V gene: TRBV29-1; clone size: many; CDR3 DNA: TGCAGCGTTGAAGAAGGTAGCGAGCGTTACGAGCAGTACTTC; CDR3 protein: CSVEEGSERYEQYF
J gene: TRBJ2-5; D gene: .; V gene: TRBV28; clone size: .; CDR3 DNA: TGTGCCAGCACCTCCGGCGACCAAGAGACCCAGTACTTC; CDR3 protein: CASTSGDQETQYF
J gene: TRBJ1-1; D gene: TRBD1; V gene: TRBV12-3/TRBV12-4; clone size: many; CDR3 DNA: TGTGCCAGCAGAAGACAGGGCGGCACTGAAGCTTTCTTT; CDR3 protein: CASRRQGGTEAFF
J gene: TRBJ1-3; D gene: .; V gene: TRBV9; clone size: many; CDR3 DNA: TGTGCCAGCAGCGTAGGGGGGCTCACGAAGGCCGGAAACACCATATATTTT; CDR3 protein: CASSVGGLTKAGNTIYF
J gene: TRBJ2-7; D gene: .; V gene: TRBV29-1; clone size: few; CDR3 DNA: TGCAGCGCAGCGGATCGGGGCCACTACGAGCAGTACTTC; CDR3 protein: CSAADRGHYEQYF
J gene: TRBJ2-7; D gene: TRBD1; V gene: TRBV6-5; clone size: many; CDR3 DNA: TGTGCCGGCAGTTACGGACAGGGACTGTACTTC; CDR3 protein: CAGSYGQGLYF
J gene: TRBJ2-5; D gene: TRBD2; V gene: TRBV12-3/TRBV12-4; clone size: few; CDR3 DNA: TGTGCCAGCAGTTTTTCCGGGACTAGCGGGAAGATTCCCCAAGAGACCCAGTACTTC; CDR3 protein: CASSFSGTSGKIPQETQYF
J gene: TRBJ1-4; D gene: .; V gene: TRBV12-3/TRBV12-4; clone size: many; CDR3 DNA: TGTGCCAGCAGTTTGGGTGAAGAATGGGGTGAAAAACTGTTTTTT; CDR3 protein: CASSLGEEWGEKLFF
J gene: TRBJ1-5; D gene: TRBD1; V gene: TRBV9; clone size: few; CDR3 DNA: TGTGCCAGCAGCCCACAGGGGGCCTATCAGCCCCAGCATTTT; CDR3 protein: CASSPQGAYQPQHF
J gene: TRBJ2-5; D gene: .; V gene: TRBV18; clone size: many; CDR3 DNA: TGTGCCAGCAGCCCAAACAGGGAGGAGACCCAGTACTTC; CDR3 protein: CASSPNREETQYF
J gene: TRBJ2-2; D gene: TRBD1; V gene: TRBV19; clone size: many; CDR3 DNA: TGTGCCAGTGGGACAGGGAGTTACACCGGGGAGCTGTTTTTT; CDR3 protein: CASGTGSYTGELFF